This T cell receptor beta chain was retrieved from a study of T-cell memory formation after mild COVID-19. The length of the CDR3 is 11 residues. V lost 6 bases and J 7 bases, leaving 9 bases between the germline ends. Germline CDR1 and CDR2: MNHNS and SASEGT. In TCRdb, the 5' RACE reads were re-called with MiXCR into one record per CDR3 protein. The sample lists hundreds of thousands of distinct CDR3 sequences, 15% to 20% occurring once. This receptor was taken from a man aged 18-30 years who had mild COVID-19 (a few samples of this study predate the infection). Cell type and time point are not known. The gene calls are TRBV6-1 and TRBJ1-2, with no clear D. Sequencing was done on a sample of PBMCs or a T cell subset sorted from them (not recorded which). CDR3 sequence: CASRGPGGYTF. The CDR3 DNA reads as TGTGCCAGCAGAGGACCTGGTGGCTACACCTTC.